This note documents a single T cell receptor (beta chain) sequence. As processed by the authors: Reference gene primer amplification gave estimated nucleated cell counts. The protocol was immunoSEQ multiplex PCR, while the TCRdb copy is restricted to in-frame clones and leaves out a portion. For V, J and clone size, that table is used; D and trimming come from the DNA. This sample has 100,000 to 150,000 clones, with around 80% found just once. CDR1 and CDR2 (germline): SGHRS, YFSETQ. V lost 0 bases and J lost 5; bases outside the gene matches: 6. This CDR3 has 16 residues. The study drew participants aged roughly 18 to 89 years from roughly 25 US areas. The data were obtained in a study of blood T cell repertoires in COVID-19. Across the whole study: From the United States, Italy and Spain came samples of acute and convalescent COVID-19. PBMCs, B-cell-depleted T cells, or T cells provided the cDNA or gDNA that made up the material.

V is TRBV5-1 and J is TRBJ2-1, with TRBD2 matching over 9 bases. Sequenced sample: PBMCs or T cells enriched from blood (not recorded which). The source is a man between 40 and 49 years old with acute COVID-19. CDR3 DNA sequence: TGCGCCAGCAGCTTGGCCCCGCGGGGGGGCCACAATGAGCAGTTCTTC. Translating it yields CASSLAPRGGHNEQFF.